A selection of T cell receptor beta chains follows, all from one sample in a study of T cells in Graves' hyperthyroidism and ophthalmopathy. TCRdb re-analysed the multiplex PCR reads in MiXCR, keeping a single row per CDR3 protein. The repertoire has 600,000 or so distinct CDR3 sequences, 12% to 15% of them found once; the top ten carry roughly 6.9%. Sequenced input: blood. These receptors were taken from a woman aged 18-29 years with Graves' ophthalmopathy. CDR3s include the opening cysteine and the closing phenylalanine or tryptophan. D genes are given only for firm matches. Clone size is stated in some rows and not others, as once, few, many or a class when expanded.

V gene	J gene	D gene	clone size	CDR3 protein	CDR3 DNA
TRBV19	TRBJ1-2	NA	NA	CASVRTAGNYGYTF	TGTGCCAGTGTACGAACAGCCGGTAACTATGGCTACACCTTC
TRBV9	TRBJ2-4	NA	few	CASSANPLVAKNIQYF	TGTGCCAGCAGCGCCAATCCCCTCGTAGCCAAAAACATTCAGTACTTC
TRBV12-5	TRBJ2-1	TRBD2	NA	CASGLVLPLAGAYNEQFF	TGTGCTAGTGGTTTGGTACTTCCCCTAGCGGGAGCCTACAATGAGCAGTTCTTC
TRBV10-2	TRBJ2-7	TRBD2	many	CASSENRLAGAYEQYF	TGCGCCAGCAGTGAGAACCGACTAGCGGGGGCCTACGAGCAGTACTTC
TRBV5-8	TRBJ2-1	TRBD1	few	CASILWGQSYNEQFF	TGTGCCAGCATCCTATGGGGACAGTCTTACAATGAGCAGTTCTTC
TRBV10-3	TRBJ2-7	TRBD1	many	CAITEGTGGTEQYF	TGTGCCATCACCGAGGGGACAGGGGGCACCGAGCAGTACTTC
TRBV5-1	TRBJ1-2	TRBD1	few	CASSLRQGAMGYTF	TGCGCCAGCAGCTTGAGACAGGGGGCTATGGGCTACACCTTC
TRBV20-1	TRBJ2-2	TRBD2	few	CSATTSGANTGELFF	TGCAGTGCCACCACTAGCGGGGCGAACACCGGGGAGCTGTTTTTT
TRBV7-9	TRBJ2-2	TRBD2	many	CASSRISGTTGELFF	TGTGCCAGCAGCCGTATTAGCGGGACCACCGGGGAGCTGTTTTTT
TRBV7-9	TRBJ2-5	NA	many	CASSFGREETQYF	TGTGCCAGCAGCTTTGGTCGAGAAGAGACCCAGTACTTC
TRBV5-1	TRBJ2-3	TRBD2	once	CASSLAAGSGDTQYF	TGCGCCAGCAGCTTGGCAGCGGGGAGTGGGGATACGCAGTATTTT
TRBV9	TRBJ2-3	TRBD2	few	CASSVGASGNTDTQYF	TGTGCCAGCAGCGTAGGAGCTAGCGGGAACACAGATACGCAGTATTTT
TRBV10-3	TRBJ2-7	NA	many	CAISLKDQTSYEQYF	TGTGCCATCAGCCTCAAGGACCAGACCTCCTACGAGCAGTACTTC
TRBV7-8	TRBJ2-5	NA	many	CASSPTRGGAQETQYF	TGTGCCAGCAGCCCAACAAGGGGGGGGGCCCAAGAGACCCAGTACTTC
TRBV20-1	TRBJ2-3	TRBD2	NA	CSASSGTTLHRGDTQYF	TGCAGTGCTAGTTCCGGGACTACCTTACACCGAGGAGATACGCAGTATTTT
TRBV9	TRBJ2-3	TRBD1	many	CASSVRDRSTDTQYF	TGTGCCAGCAGCGTAAGGGACAGGAGCACAGATACGCAGTATTTT
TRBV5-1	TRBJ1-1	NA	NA	CASSLGDSGGTEAFF	TGCGCCAGCAGCTTGGGAGACAGTGGAGGAACTGAAGCTTTCTTT
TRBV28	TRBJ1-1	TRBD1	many	CASRTAGGADTEAFF	TGTGCCAGCAGGACCGCAGGGGGCGCCGACACTGAAGCTTTCTTT
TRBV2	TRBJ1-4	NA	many	CASGSLSEKLFF	TGTGCCAGCGGGAGTTTAAGTGAAAAACTGTTTTTT
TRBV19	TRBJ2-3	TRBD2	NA	CASSLTSGRPTDTQYF	TGTGCCAGTAGCCTCACTAGCGGGAGACCCACAGATACGCAGTATTTT
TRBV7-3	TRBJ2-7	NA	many	CASSFPGSEQYF	TGTGCCAGCAGCTTTCCCGGGAGCGAGCAGTACTTC
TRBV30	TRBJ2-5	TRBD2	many	CAFSGSLETQYF	TGTGCCTTTAGCGGGAGCTTGGAGACCCAGTACTTC
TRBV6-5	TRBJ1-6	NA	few	CASSSDGTRTYNSPLHF	TGTGCCAGCAGTTCGGACGGGACCAGGACCTATAATTCACCCCTCCACTTT
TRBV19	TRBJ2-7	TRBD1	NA	CASSFGTGAGYEQYF	TGTGCCAGTAGTTTCGGGACAGGGGCGGGCTACGAGCAGTACTTC
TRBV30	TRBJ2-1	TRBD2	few	CAWSEIPSGRALDEQFF	TGTGCCTGGAGCGAAATCCCCAGCGGGAGGGCCTTGGATGAGCAGTTCTTC
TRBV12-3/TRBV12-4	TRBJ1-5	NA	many	CASSRERRAQQPQHF	TGTGCCAGCAGTCGAGAACGGCGGGCCCAGCAGCCCCAGCATTTT
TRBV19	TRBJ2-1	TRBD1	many	CASSMRGQPNSYNEQFF	TGTGCCAGTAGTATGAGGGGACAGCCCAACTCCTACAATGAGCAGTTCTTC
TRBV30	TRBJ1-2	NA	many	CAWTAGTANGYTF	TGTGCCTGGACAGCCGGGACGGCGAATGGCTACACCTTC
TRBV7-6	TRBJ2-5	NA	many	CASSLEPDGFQETQYF	TGTGCCAGCAGCTTAGAACCGGACGGTTTTCAAGAGACCCAGTACTTC
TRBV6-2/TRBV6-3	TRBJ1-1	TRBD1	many	CASSYSRTGRFAEAFF	TGTGCCAGCAGTTACTCCCGGACAGGACGTTTCGCTGAAGCTTTCTTT
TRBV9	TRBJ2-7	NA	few	CASSVAPGFESYEQYF	TGTGCCAGCAGCGTAGCACCAGGGTTCGAGTCCTACGAGCAGTACTTC
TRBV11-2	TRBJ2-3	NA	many	CASSFYDTGDTQYF	TGTGCCAGCAGCTTCTACGACACGGGAGATACGCAGTATTTT
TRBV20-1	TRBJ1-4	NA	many	CSAPRLVNEKLFF	TGCAGTGCTCCTCGACTTGTGAATGAAAAACTGTTTTTT